This T cell receptor beta chain came from a study of glioma-infiltrating T cells. This clonotype was observed at least ten times. TCR alpha and beta CDR3 regions were amplified from RNA using iRepertoire nested multiplex PCR. One-step reverse transcription and amplification started from approximately 100-400 ng of tissue mRNA or PBMC total RNA. From the multiplex PCR reads, TCRdb called clonotypes with MiXCR, one entry per CDR3 protein. The table shows 9,500 to 15,000 distinct CDR3 sequences, with approximately 26% occurring only once. The CDR3 has 13 amino acids. Deletions cut 8 bases from V and 0 bases from J, with 13 bases between. CDR1 and CDR2 (germline): DFQATT, SNEGSKA (reference sequence).

This clonotype originated in a human donor with low-grade glioma or glioblastoma, undergoing nonglioma brain surgery, or in good health (not recorded which). The sequencing input was glioma tissue, nonneoplastic brain tissue, or PBMCs (not recorded which). The chain combines TRBV20-1 with TRBJ2-5; D remains ambiguous. The CDR3 nucleotides are TGCAGTCTCGTGACACTTAACCAAGAGACCCAGTACTTC. This encodes CSLVTLNQETQYF.